This passage covers 18 T cell receptor beta chains from one sample sequenced in a study of blood T cell repertoires in COVID-19. Produced via immunoSEQ multiplex PCR; TCRdb's table is partial and in-frame only. The repertoire holds roughly 80,000 clones, with about 80% as singletons. The specimen sequenced was peripheral blood. The receptors stem from a human donor in a cohort sampled during active COVID-19.

The rearrangement uses TRBV7-3 and TRBJ2-5, with a tentative D call TRBD1 (5 bases). Trimming removed 1 base at V and 5 bases at J, with 14 bases between. The CDR3 contains 15 residues. From germline, CDR1 is SGHTA and CDR2 FQGTGA. The CDR3 reads CASSLKRLGVETQYF. The CDR3 DNA sequence: TGTGCCAGCAGCTTAAAAAGGTTAGGGGTGGAGACCCAGTACTTC.

The rearrangement joins TRBV3-1 (or the pseudogene TRBV3-2) to TRBJ2-5, with 7 bases matching TRBD2. The CDR3 has 15 residues. CDR1 and CDR2 from the germline V gene are LGHDT and YNNKEL (reference sequence). Trimming at V came to 3 bases and at J to 4 bases, leaving 8 bases not matched to a gene. CDR3: CASSQSLAVLETQYF. DNA for the CDR3: TGTGCCAGCAGCCAGAGTCTAGCGGTCCTAGAGACCCAGTACTTC.

CDR3 nucleotides: TGTGCCAGCAGTATGCCGGGACAGGGGGCGCGATCCCCTGGCTACACCTTC. Translated, it gives CASSMPGQGARSPGYTF. The chain carries TRBV28 and TRBJ1-2; 12 nucleotides align to TRBD1. The CDR3 is 17 residues long. The trim removed 5 bases at V and 7 bases at J, leaving 14 bases unmatched. CDR1 is MDHEN, CDR2 SYDVKM, per germline.

V is TRBV19 and J is TRBJ2-7, with 7 bases lining up with TRBD1. With 4 bases clipped from V and 2 bases from J, the junction kept 8 bases outside the gene matches. Germline V gene sequence: CDR1 LNHDA, CDR2 SQIVND (reference sequence). This CDR3 is built from 15 residues. CDR3 sequence reads: CASSNQLQGTYEQYF. CDR3 nucleotides: TGTGCCAGTAGTAACCAACTACAGGGGACCTACGAGCAGTACTTC.

The chain recombines TRBV29-1 with TRBJ1-4; D might be TRBD1 (6 bases). Trimming took off 7 bases at V and 4 bases at J, with 10 bases between the two ends. This CDR3 contains 12 residues. Germline loops: CDR1 SQVTM, CDR2 ANQGSEA. The CDR3 region is CSAVQGNEKLFF. The CDR3 bases are TGCAGCGCCGTACAGGGTAATGAAAAACTGTTTTTT. Drawing the rest from reference TRBV29-1 and TRBJ1-4, the complete variable domain is SAVISQKPSRDICQRGTSLTIQCQVDSQVTMMFWYRQQPGQSLTLIATANQGSEATYESGFVIDKFPISRPNLTFSTLTVSNMSPEDSSIYLCSAVQGNEKLFFGSGTQLSVL.

This chain uses TRBV10-3 with TRBJ2-3; 7 bases fit TRBD1. J was trimmed by 5 bases and V by 10 bases; bases with no gene match: 9. The CDR3 has 13 amino acids. Germline values: CDR1 ENHRY, CDR2 SYGVKD. The CDR3 region is CARSETGKDTQYF. In nucleotides, the CDR3 is TGTGCCAGAAGTGAGACAGGGAAAGATACGCAGTATTTT.

This clone has just one count. This chain uses TRBV15 with TRBJ1-4; 7 bases fit TRBD1. The germline gives CDR1 LNHNV, CDR2 YYDKDF (reference sequence). J lost 7 bases, V lost 3 bases, and 8 bases had no gene match. The CDR3 is made up of 15 amino acids. The CDR3 loop is CATSSRQGQVEKLFF. The DNA for the CDR3 is TGTGCCACCAGCAGCCGACAGGGTCAGGTTGAAAAACTGTTTTTT.

In this sample, this clone turned up once. V is TRBV4-2 and J is TRBJ2-2, with 7 bases lining up with TRBD1. J lost 0 bases, V lost 0 bases, and 4 bases had no gene match. Germline-derived CDR1 and CDR2 are LGHNA and YNFKEQ. CDR3 length: 17 residues. CDR3: CASSQDRTGANTGELFF. The CDR3 DNA reads TGTGCCAGCAGCCAAGATAGGACAGGTGCGAACACCGGGGAGCTGTTTTTT.

The chain combines TRBV27 with TRBJ2-1, with a possible D match to TRBD1 (6 bases). CDR3 length equals 14 residues. Germline V gene data show CDR1 as MNHEY and CDR2 as SMNVEV (reference sequence). Deletions cut 3 bases from V and 6 bases from J, with 12 bases between. The CDR3 sequence is CASSFLQGGNEQFF. CDR3 DNA sequence: TGTGCCAGCAGTTTCTTACAGGGTGGCAATGAGCAGTTCTTC.

The CDR3: CATSRGWEGGITYEQYF. In DNA form, the CDR3 reads TGTGCCACCAGCAGAGGCTGGGAGGGGGGCATTACCTACGAGCAGTACTTC. The rearrangement uses TRBV15 and TRBJ2-7, with a weak D call TRBD2 (7 bases). The V gene lost 1 base and the J gene lost 2 bases, with 18 bases spanning the gap. CDR3 length: 17 amino acids. Germline-derived CDR1 and CDR2 are LNHNV and YYDKDF (reference sequence).

The chain links TRBV19 to TRBJ2-1; 7 bases match TRBD1. With 2 bases clipped from V and 2 bases from J, the junction kept 0 bases outside the gene matches. Germline CDR1 and CDR2: LNHDA and SQIVND (reference sequence). The length of the CDR3 is 14 residues. In nucleotides, the CDR3 is TGTGCCAGTAGTATAAGGGGGCCCTACAATGAGCAGTTCTTC. It encodes CASSIRGPYNEQFF.

V gene TRBV7-9 combines with J gene TRBJ1-4; D perhaps matches TRBD1 (6 bases). Germline V gene sequence: CDR1 SEHNR, CDR2 FQNEAQ (reference sequence). V was trimmed by 2 bases and J by 3 bases, leaving 13 bases between them. The CDR3 sequence is 16 residues long. CDR3 DNA: TGTGCCAGCAGCTTACTAGGGGGTATTGCTAATGAAAAACTGTTTTTT. Its translation: CASSLLGGIANEKLFF.

The J gene is TRBJ2-2, the V gene TRBV4-1; 10 nucleotides line up with TRBD1. The V segment lost 8 bases and the J segment 6 bases; nucleotides outside the gene matches: 24. There are 20 residues in the CDR3. Germline CDR1 reads MGHRA; CDR2 reads YSYEKL. The CDR3 DNA sequence: TGCGCCAGCCCGCCGAACCGACAGGGGGCAGGGGCAAAGAGCCCCGGGGAGCTGTTTTTT. Translation gives CASPPNRQGAGAKSPGELFF.

This chain uses TRBV9 with TRBJ2-3, with 11 bases identical to TRBD1. Germline values: CDR1 SGDLS, CDR2 YYNGEE. The CDR3 covers 16 residues. The V segment lost 3 bases and the J segment 5 bases; nucleotides outside the gene matches: 8. CDR3 nucleotide sequence: TGTGCCAGCAGCGACCCTCGGGGACAGGGGGGAGATACGCAGTATTTT. Its protein is CASSDPRGQGGDTQYF. The full variable domain, completed using reference TRBV9 and TRBJ2-3, is DSGVTQTPKHLITATGQRVTLRCSPRSGDLSVYWYQQSLDQGLQFLIQYYNGEERAKGNILERFSAQQFPDLHSELNLSSLELGDSALYFCASSDPRGQGGDTQYFGPGTRLTVL.

This clone was observed a single time. DNA of the CDR3: TGTGCCAGCAGCCGCACAATTACTACAGGGGCTGGAAACACCATATATTTT. This encodes CASSRTITTGAGNTIYF. The V call is TRBV7-6, the J call TRBJ1-3, with 7 bases lining up with TRBD1. This CDR3 contains 17 residues. Germline CDR1 and CDR2: SGHVS and FNYEAQ. The V gene end was trimmed by 5 bases and the J gene end by 2 bases; junction bases not matched to a gene: 12.

The rearrangement joins TRBV19 to TRBJ1-1, with D possibly being TRBD1 (6 bases). The CDR3 length is 14 residues. V was pared by 4 bases and J by 3 bases, with 12 bases between. CDR1 is LNHDA and CDR2 is SQIVND in the germline V gene (reference sequence). CDR3 amino acids: CASSNRHRDTEAFF. The DNA of the CDR3 is TGTGCCAGTAGTAATAGACACAGGGACACTGAAGCTTTCTTT. Full variable domain (outside the CDR3, taken from reference TRBV19 and TRBJ1-1): DGGITQSPKYLFRKEGQNVTLSCEQNLNHDAMYWYRQDPGQGLRLIYYSQIVNDFQKGDIAEGYSVSREKKESFPLTVTSAQKNPTAFYLCASSNRHRDTEAFFGQGTRLTVV.

This chain links TRBV2 with TRBJ1-5, with 8 nucleotides matching TRBD1. Trimming at V came to 6 bases and at J to 4 bases, leaving 5 bases not matched to a gene. CDR3 length: 14 amino acids. Germline loops: CDR1 SNHLY, CDR2 FYNNEI. CDR3 DNA sequence: TGTGCCAGCAGAGACAGGGGCGGGAATCAGCCCCAGCATTTT. Translated: CASRDRGGNQPQHF.

The chain uses TRBV7-3 and TRBJ1-1; no reliable D call. Per the germline V gene, CDR1 is SGHTA and CDR2 is FQGTGA. Trimming left V 1 base short and J 0 bases short, with 12 bases between. This CDR3 has 16 amino acids. Written as DNA, the CDR3 is TGTGCCAGCAGCTTAAGACGGGCGGGAATGAACACTGAAGCTTTCTTT. Its translation is CASSLRRAGMNTEAFF.